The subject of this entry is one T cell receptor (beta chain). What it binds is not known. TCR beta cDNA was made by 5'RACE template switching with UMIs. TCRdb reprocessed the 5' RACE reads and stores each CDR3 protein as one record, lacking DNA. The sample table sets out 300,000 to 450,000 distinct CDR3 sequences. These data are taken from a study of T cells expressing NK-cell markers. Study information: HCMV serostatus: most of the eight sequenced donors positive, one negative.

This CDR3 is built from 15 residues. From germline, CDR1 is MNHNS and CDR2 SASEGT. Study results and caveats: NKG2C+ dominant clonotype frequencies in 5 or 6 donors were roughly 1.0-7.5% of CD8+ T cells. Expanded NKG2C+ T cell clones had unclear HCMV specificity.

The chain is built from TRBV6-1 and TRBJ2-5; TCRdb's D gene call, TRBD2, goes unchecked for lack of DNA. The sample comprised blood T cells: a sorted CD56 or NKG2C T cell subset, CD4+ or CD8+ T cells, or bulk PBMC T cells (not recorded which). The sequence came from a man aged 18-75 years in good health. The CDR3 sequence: CASKETGPLRETQYF.